This T cell receptor beta chain was recorded in a study of a mutant IDH1 vaccine in newly diagnosed glioma. Study details: Radiotherapy alone preceded vaccination by 4-6 weeks; alternatively, vaccination started with temozolomide cycles. General observations from the study: Researchers report vaccine-induced immune responses in less than 95% of patients.

Noted time point: week 35, safety follow-up. Each dose delivered 300 ug of mutant IDH1 20-mer peptide subcutaneously with imiquimod. Using immunoSEQ multiplex PCR, the repertoire was profiled, and TCRdb retains in-frame clones only, with some absent. Here the sample spans tens of thousands of clones, 84% being singletons. This clone has just a few counts. Its antigen is undetermined. The germline CDR1 and CDR2 sequences are MGHRA and YSYEKL. The CDR3 loop spans 13 amino acids. The V end lost 0 bases, the J end lost 8 bases, and 10 bases lay between the germline ends. The receptor was derived from a man between 18 and 29 years old with glioma. The chain carries TRBV4-1 and TRBJ1-2; D gene uncertain. Material: PBMCs, obtained from a glioma patient whose treatment included an IDH1 peptide vaccine. For the CDR3, the DNA is TGCGCCAGCAGCCAAGATCCGGGTCGGGGCTACACCTTC. This codes for CASSQDPGRGYTF.